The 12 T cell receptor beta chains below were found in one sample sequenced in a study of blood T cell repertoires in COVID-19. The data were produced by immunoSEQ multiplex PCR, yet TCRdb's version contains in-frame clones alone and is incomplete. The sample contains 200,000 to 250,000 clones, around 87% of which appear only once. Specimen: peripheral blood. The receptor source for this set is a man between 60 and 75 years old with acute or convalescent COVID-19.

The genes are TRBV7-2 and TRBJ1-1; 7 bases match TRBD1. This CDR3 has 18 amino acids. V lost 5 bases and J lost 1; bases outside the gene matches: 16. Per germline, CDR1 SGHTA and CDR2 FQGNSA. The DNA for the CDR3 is TGTGCCAGCAGCACACAACATTTGACAGGGTCTCGGAACACTGAAGCTTTCTTT. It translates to CASSTQHLTGSRNTEAFF.

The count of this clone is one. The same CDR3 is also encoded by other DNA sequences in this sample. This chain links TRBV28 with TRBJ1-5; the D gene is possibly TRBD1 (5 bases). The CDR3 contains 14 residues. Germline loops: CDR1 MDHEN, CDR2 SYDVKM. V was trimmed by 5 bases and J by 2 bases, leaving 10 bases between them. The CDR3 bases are TGTGCCAGCAGTCGCGGGGGAGGCAATCAGCCCCAGCATTTT. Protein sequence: CASSRGGGNQPQHF.

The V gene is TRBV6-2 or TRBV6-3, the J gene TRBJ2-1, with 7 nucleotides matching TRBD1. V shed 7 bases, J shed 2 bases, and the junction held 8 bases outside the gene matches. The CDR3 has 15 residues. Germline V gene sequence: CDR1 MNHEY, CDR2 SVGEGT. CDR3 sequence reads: CASTPMDRPYNEQFF. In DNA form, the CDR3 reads TGTGCCAGCACCCCCATGGACAGGCCCTACAATGAGCAGTTCTTC.

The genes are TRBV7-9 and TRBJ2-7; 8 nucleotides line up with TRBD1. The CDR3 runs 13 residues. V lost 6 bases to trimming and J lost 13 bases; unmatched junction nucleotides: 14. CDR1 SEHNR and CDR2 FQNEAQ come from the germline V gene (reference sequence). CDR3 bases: TGTGCCAGCAGGGGGACAGGAGGAGGTATTCTATACTTC. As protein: CASRGTGGGILYF.

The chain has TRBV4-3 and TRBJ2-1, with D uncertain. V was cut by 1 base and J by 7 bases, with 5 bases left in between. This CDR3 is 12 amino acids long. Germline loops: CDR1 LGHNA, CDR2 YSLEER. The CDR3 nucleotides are TGCGCCAGCAGCCAAGGCGAAAATGAGCAGTTCTTC. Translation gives CASSQGENEQFF.

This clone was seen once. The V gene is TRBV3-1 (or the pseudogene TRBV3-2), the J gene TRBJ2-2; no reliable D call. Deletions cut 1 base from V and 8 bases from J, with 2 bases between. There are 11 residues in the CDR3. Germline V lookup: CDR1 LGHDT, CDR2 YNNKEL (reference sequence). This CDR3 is CASSQAGELFF. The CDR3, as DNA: TGTGCCAGCAGCCAAGCTGGGGAGCTGTTTTTT.

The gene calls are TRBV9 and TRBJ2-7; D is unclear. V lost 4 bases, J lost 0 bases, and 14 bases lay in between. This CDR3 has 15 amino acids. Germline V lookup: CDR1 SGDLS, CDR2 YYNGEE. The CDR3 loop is CASSLTPTHSYEQYF. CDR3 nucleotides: TGTGCCAGCAGCCTTACCCCGACTCACTCCTACGAGCAGTACTTC.

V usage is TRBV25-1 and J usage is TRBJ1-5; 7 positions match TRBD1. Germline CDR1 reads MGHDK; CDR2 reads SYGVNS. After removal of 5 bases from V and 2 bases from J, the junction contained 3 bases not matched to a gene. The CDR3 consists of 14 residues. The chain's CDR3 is CASSLTGGNQPQHF. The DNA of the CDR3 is TGTGCCAGCAGTCTAACAGGGGGCAATCAGCCCCAGCATTTT.

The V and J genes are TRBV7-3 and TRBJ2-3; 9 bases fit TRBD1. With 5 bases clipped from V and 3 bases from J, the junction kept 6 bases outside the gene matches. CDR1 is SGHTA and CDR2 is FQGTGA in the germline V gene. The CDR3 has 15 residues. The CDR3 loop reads CASSTDRGETDTQYF. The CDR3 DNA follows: TGTGCCAGCAGCACAGACAGGGGGGAGACAGATACGCAGTATTTT.

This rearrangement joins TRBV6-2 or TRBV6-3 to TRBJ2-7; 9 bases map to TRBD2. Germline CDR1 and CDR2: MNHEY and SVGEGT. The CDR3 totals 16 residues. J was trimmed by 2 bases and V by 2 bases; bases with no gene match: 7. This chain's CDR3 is CASSYPSSGGPYEQYF. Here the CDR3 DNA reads TGTGCCAGCAGTTACCCCTCCAGCGGGGGGCCCTACGAGCAGTACTTC.

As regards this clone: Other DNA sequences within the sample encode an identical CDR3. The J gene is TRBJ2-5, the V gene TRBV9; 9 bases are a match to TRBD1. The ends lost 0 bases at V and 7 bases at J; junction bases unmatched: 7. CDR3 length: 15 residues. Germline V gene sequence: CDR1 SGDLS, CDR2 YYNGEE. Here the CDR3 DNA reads TGTGCCAGCAGCGTAGATCCGGGACAGGGAGGGACCCAGTACTTC. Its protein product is CASSVDPGQGGTQYF.

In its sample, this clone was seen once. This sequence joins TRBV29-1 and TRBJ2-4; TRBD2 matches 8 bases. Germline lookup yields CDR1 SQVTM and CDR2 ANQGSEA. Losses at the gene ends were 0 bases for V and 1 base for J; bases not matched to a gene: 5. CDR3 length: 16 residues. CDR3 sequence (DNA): TGCAGCGTTGAAGATCGGGAGGGGGTCGCCAAAAACATTCAGTACTTC. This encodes CSVEDREGVAKNIQYF.